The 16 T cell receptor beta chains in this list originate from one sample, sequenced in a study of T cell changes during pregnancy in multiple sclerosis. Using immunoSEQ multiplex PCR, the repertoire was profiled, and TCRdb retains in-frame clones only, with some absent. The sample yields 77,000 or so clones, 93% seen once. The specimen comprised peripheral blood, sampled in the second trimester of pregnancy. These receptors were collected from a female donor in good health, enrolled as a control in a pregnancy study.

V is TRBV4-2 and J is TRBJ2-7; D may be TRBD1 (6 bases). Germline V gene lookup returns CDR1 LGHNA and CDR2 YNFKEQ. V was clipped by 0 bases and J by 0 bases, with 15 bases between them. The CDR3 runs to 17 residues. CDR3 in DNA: TGTGCCAGCAGCCAAGAAGCAAGACAGGCCCTCTCCTACGAGCAGTACTTC. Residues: CASSQEARQALSYEQYF.

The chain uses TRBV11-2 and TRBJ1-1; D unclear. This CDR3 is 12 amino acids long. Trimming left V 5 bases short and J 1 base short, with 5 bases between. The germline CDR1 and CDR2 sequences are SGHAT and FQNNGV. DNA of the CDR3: TGTGCCAGCAGCCCACAGAACACTGAAGCTTTCTTT. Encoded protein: CASSPQNTEAFF.

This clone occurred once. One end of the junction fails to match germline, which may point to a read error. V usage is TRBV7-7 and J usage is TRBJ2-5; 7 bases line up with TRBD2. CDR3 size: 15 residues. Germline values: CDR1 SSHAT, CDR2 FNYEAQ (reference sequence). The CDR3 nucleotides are TGTGCTAGCAGCTTAGTGGAGCGGGGAGGAGAGACCCAGTACTTC. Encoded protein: CASSLVERGGETQYF.

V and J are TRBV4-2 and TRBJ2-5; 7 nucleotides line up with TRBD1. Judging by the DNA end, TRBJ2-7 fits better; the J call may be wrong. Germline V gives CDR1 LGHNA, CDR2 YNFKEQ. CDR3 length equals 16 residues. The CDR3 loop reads CASSQEVGQNSYEQYF. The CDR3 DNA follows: TGTGCCAGCAGCCAGGAAGTGGGACAGAACTCCTACGAGCAGTACTTC.

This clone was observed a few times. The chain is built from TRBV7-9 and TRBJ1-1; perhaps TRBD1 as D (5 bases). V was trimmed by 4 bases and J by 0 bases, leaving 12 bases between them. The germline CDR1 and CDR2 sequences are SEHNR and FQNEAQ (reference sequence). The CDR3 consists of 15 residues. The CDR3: CASSWGGTVNTEAFF. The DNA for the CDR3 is TGTGCCAGCAGCTGGGGGGGGACGGTGAACACTGAAGCTTTCTTT.

This CDR3 reads CASSIDRGNTEAFF. As DNA, the CDR3 is TGTGCCAGCAGTATCGACAGGGGGAACACTGAAGCTTTCTTT. The chain uses TRBV6-4 and TRBJ1-1; TRBD1 matches at 8 bases. The CDR3 runs to 14 residues. Germline CDR1 and CDR2: MRHNA and SNTAGT. V was clipped by 5 bases and J by 1 base; unmatched bases: 3.

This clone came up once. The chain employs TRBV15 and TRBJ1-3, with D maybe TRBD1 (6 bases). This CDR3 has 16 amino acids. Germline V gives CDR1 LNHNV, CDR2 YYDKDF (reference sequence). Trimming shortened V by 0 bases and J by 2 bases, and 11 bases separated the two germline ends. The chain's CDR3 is CATSRDKGTTGNTIYF. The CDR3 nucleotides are TGTGCCACCAGCAGAGATAAAGGGACAACTGGAAACACCATATATTTT. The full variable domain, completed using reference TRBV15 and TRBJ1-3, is DAMVIQNPRYQVTQFGKPVTLSCSQTLNHNVMYWYQQKSSQAPKLLFHYYDKDFNNEADTPDNFQSRRPNTSFCFLDIRSPGLGDTAMYLCATSRDKGTTGNTIYFGEGSWLTVV.

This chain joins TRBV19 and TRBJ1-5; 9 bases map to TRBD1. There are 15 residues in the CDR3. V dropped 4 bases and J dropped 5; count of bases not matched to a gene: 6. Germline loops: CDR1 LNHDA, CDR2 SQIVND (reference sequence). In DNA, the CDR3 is TGTGCCAGTAGTAGAGACAGGGGGAATTATCAGCCCCAGCATTTT. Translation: CASSRDRGNYQPQHF.

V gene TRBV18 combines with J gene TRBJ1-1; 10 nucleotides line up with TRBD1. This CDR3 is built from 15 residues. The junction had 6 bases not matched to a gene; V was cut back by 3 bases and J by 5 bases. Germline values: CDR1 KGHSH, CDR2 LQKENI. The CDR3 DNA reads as TGTGCCAGCTCACCCGCGACAGGGGGCAGGACTGAAGCTTTCTTT. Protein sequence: CASSPATGGRTEAFF.

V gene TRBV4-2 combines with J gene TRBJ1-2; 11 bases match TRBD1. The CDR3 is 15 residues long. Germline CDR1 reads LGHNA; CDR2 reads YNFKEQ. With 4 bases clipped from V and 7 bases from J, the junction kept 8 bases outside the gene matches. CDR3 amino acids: CASSPRGQGASGYTF. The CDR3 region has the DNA TGTGCCAGCAGCCCCCGAGGACAGGGGGCAAGTGGCTACACCTTC.

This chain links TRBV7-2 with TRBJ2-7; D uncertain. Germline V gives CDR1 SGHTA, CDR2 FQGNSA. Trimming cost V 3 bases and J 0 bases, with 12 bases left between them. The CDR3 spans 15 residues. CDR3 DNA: TGTGCCAGCAGCTTTAAGCCGATACCCTCCTACGAGCAGTACTTC. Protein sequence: CASSFKPIPSYEQYF.

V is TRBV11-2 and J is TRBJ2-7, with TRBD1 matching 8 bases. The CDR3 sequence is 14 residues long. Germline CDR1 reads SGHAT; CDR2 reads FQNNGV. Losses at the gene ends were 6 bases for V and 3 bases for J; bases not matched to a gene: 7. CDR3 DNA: TGTGCCAGCAGTTCGATGGACAGGGACTACGAGCAGTACTTC. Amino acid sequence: CASSSMDRDYEQYF.

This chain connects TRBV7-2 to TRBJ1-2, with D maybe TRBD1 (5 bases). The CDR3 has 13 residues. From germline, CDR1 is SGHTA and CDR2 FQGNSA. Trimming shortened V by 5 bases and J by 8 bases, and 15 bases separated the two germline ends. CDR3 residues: CASSEVPRGGYTF. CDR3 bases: TGTGCCAGCAGCGAGGTCCCCCGGGGGGGCTACACCTTC.

CDR3 amino acids: CSAGQGYEQFF. Here the CDR3 DNA reads TGCAGTGCGGGACAGGGTTATGAGCAGTTCTTC. The gene calls are TRBV20-1 and TRBJ2-1; 9 positions match TRBD1. The CDR3 is 11 residues long. Germline V gives CDR1 DFQATT, CDR2 SNEGSKA (reference sequence). Trimming took 6 bases from V and 8 from J; bases not matched to a gene: 2.

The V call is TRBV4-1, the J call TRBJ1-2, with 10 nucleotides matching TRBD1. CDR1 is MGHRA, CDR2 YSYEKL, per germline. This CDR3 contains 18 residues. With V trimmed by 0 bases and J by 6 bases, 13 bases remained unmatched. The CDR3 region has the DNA TGCGCCAGCAGCCAAGATCGGTGGGACAGGGGTCTCGGAGATGGCTACACCTTC. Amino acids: CASSQDRWDRGLGDGYTF.

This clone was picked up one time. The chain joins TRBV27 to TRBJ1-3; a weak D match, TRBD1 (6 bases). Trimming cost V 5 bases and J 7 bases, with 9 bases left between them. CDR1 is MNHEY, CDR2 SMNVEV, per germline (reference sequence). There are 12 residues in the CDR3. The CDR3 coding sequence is TGTGCCAGCAGTCCGGGGGGCAACACCATATATTTT. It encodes CASSPGGNTIYF.